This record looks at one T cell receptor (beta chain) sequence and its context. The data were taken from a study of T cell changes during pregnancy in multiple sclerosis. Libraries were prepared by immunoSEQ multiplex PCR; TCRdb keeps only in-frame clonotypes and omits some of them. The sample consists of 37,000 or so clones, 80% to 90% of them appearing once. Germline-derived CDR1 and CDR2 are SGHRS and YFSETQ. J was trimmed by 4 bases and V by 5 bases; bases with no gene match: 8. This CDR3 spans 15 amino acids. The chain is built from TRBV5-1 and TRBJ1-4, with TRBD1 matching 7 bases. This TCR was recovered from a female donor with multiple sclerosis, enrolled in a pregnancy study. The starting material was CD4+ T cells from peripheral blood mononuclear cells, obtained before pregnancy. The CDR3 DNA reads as TGCGCCAGCAGATTGACGACAGGGAGTAATGAAAAACTGTTTTTT. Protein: CASRLTTGSNEKLFF.